The T cell receptor beta chain described here comes from a study of T cells after posttransplantation cyclophosphamide. Study results and limitations: Donor-recipient repertoire similarity was low at 1-2 months, rising over year one. Blood and skin or GI T cell repertoires showed limited TRB overlap. Recipient CMV seropositivity and CMV reactivation strongly tracked TRB clonality.

Cyclophosphamide on days +3 and +4 followed busulfan-fludarabine conditioning and a marrow graft. Profiling relied on immunoSEQ multiplex PCR, and the TCRdb table lists in-frame clones only, not all of them. The sample shows 5,500 to 8,000 clones, approximately 94% of them seen only once. The CDR3 runs 16 residues. The ends were cut back, 3 bases at V and 3 bases at J, with 14 bases in the middle. Germline lookup yields CDR1 MNHEY and CDR2 SMNVEV (reference sequence). Concerning this clone itself: Its specificity is not known.

The material sequenced was CD8+ T cells sorted from blood, taken after allogeneic stem cell transplant with posttransplant cyclophosphamide. This TCR derives from a male patient aged 60-70 years who received an allogeneic stem cell transplant from a related donor and was CMV-positive. Some T cells may have come from the graft donor. The chain employs TRBV27 and TRBJ2-2; D unresolved. CDR3 amino acids: CASSFEASAYTGELFF. CDR3 nucleotide sequence: TGTGCCAGCAGTTTCGAGGCCTCGGCCTACACCGGGGAGCTGTTTTTT.